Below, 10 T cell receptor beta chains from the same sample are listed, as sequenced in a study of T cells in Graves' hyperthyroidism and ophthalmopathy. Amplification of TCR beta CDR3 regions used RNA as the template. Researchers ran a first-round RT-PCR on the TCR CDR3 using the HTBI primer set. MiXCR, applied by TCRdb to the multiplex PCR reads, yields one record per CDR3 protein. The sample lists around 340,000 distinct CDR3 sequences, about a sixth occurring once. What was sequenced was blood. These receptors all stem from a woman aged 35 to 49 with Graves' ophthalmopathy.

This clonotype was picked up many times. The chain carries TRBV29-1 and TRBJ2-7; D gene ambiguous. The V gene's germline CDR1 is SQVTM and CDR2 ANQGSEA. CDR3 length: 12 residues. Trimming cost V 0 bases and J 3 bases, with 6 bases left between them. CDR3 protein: CSVEERDYEQYF. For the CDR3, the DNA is TGCAGCGTTGAAGAAAGAGACTACGAGCAGTACTTC.

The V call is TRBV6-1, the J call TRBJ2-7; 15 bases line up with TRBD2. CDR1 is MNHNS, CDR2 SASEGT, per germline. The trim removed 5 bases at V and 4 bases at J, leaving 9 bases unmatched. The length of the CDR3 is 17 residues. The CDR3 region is CASSQGLAGGSAYEQYF. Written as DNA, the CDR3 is TGTGCCAGCAGTCAGGGACTAGCGGGGGGATCTGCTTACGAGCAGTACTTC.

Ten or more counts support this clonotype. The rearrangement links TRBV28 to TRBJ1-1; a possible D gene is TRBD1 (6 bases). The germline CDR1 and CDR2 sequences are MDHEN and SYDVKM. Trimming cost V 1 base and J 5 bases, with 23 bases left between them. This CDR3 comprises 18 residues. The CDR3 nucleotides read TGTGCCAGCAGTTTATCTTCGGGACACCTGGTGATAAATACTGAAGCTTTCTTT. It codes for CASSLSSGHLVINTEAFF.

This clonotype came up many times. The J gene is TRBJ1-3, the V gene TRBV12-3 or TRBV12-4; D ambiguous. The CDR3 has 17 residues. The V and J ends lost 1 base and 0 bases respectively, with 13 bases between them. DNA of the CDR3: TGTGCCAGCAGTTTAGATCGTGGAGGACTCTCTGGAAACACCATATATTTT. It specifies CASSLDRGGLSGNTIYF.

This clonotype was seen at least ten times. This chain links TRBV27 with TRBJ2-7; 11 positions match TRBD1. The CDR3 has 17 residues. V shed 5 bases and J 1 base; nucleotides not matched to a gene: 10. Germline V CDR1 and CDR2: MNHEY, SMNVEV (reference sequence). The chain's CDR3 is CASSRRFGTGGSYEQYF. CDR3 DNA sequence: TGTGCCAGCAGTAGACGGTTTGGGACAGGGGGTTCCTACGAGCAGTACTTC.

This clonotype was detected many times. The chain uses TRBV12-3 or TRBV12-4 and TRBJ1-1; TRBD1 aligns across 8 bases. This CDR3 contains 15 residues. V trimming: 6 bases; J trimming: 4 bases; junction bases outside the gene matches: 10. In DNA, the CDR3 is TGTGCCAGCAGCTTAACAGGGGGTGAGGGCACTGAAGCTTTCTTT. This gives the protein CASSLTGGEGTEAFF.

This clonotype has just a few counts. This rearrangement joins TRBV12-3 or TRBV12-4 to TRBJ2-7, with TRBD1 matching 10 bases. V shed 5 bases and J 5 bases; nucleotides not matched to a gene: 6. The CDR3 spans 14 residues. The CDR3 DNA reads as TGTGCCAGCAGTCCCGGGACAGGGGAGCACGAGCAGTACTTC. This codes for CASSPGTGEHEQYF.

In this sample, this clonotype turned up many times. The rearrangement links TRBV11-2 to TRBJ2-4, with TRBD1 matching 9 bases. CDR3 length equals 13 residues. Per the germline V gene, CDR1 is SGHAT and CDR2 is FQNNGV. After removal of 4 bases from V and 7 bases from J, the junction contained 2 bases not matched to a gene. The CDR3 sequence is CASSSGTGNIQYF. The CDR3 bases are TGTGCCAGCAGCTCGGGGACAGGGAACATTCAGTACTTC. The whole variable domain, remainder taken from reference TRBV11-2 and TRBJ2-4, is EAGVAQSPRYKIIEKRQSVAFWCNPISGHATLYWYQQILGQGPKLLIQFQNNGVVDDSQLPKDRFSAERLKGVDSTLKIQPAKLEDSAVYLCASSSGTGNIQYFGAGTRLSVL.

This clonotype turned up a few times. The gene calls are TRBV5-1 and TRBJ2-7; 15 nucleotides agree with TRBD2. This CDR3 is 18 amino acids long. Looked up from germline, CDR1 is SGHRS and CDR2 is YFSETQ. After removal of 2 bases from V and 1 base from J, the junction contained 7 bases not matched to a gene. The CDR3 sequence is CASSFWTSGRAQSYEQYF. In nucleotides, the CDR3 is TGCGCCAGCAGCTTCTGGACTAGCGGGAGGGCCCAGTCCTACGAGCAGTACTTC.

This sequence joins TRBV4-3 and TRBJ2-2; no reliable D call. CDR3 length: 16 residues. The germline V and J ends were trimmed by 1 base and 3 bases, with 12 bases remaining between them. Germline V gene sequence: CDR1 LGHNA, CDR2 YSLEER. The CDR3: CASSQGAGMDTGELFF. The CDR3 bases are TGCGCCAGCAGCCAAGGCGCCGGTATGGACACCGGGGAGCTGTTTTTT.